This TCR beta chain was sequenced for a study of blood T cell repertoires in COVID-19. Background on the study: Researchers got acute and convalescent COVID-19 samples from the United States, Italy and Spain. PBMCs, B-cell-depleted T cells, or T cells provided the cDNA or gDNA that made up the material.

The CDR3 consists of 16 residues. Germline CDR1 reads SGHDT; CDR2 reads YYEEEE. With 2 bases removed from V and 4 bases from J, the gap between germline ends came to 17 bases. Methods used by the authors: Reference gene primer amplification gave estimated nucleated cell counts. The method was immunoSEQ multiplex PCR; TCRdb's version includes in-frame clones alone and lacks a portion of them. Clone size and V and J calls were adopted from that table, with D and trimming inferred from the DNA. The data contain approximately 140,000 clones, around 86% of them singletons. The specimen was peripheral blood. The chain has TRBV5-6 and TRBJ2-3; TRBD2 might be the D (5 bases). The clonotype originates from a man between 65 and 80 years old with acute or convalescent COVID-19. CDR3 sequence: CASSFRAAPMADTQYF. The CDR3 DNA follows: TGTGCCAGCAGCTTCAGAGCGGCCCCCATGGCAGATACGCAGTATTTT.